These 5 T cell receptor beta chains came from one sample sequenced in a study of control samples from healthy donors and cancer patients. Profiled with immunoSEQ multiplex PCR; TCRdb holds only in-frame clones, not every one. The table includes about 150,000 clones, 90% to 95% detected once. The sample consisted of blood. The receptors were gathered from a woman between 18 and 29 years old in good health.

The rearrangement uses TRBV7-9 and TRBJ2-1, with 8 positions matching TRBD1. Germline assignment: CDR1 SEHNR and CDR2 FQNEAQ (reference sequence). The length of the CDR3 is 16 residues. Trimming cost V 5 bases and J 4 bases; bases outside gene matches: 10. CDR3 DNA: TGTGCCAGCAGCCCCGGACAGGGAGCCACATACAATGAGCAGTTCTTC. Protein sequence: CASSPGQGATYNEQFF. The entire variable domain, with the rest obtained from reference TRBV7-9 and TRBJ2-1, is as follows: DTGVSQNPRHKITKRGQNVTFRCDPISEHNRLYWYRQTLGQGPEFLTYFQNEAQLEKSRLLSDRFSAERPKGSFSTLEIQRTEQGDSAMYLCASSPGQGATYNEQFFGPGTRLTVL.

This sequence joins TRBV28 and TRBJ1-5; D is undetermined. V lost 5 bases and J 0 bases, leaving 14 bases between the germline ends. Germline V gene data show CDR1 as MDHEN and CDR2 as SYDVKM. The CDR3 loop spans 16 amino acids. This CDR3 is CASSPHEAISNQPQHF. The CDR3 coding sequence is TGTGCCAGCAGTCCCCACGAGGCCATTAGCAATCAGCCCCAGCATTTT.

This clone was found once. The V call is TRBV2, the J call TRBJ1-1; no definite D call. V was pared by 9 bases and J by 0 bases, with 8 bases between. In germline, CDR1 is SNHLY, CDR2 FYNNEI. The CDR3 contains 12 residues. The CDR3 DNA follows: TGTGCCAGGGCCCTTATGAACACTGAAGCTTTCTTT. It encodes CARALMNTEAFF.

The chain links TRBV4-2 to TRBJ2-7; D possibly matches TRBD1 or TRBD2 (5 bases each). CDR1 and CDR2 (germline): LGHNA, YNFKEQ. Trimming shortened V by 2 bases and J by 3 bases, and 17 bases separated the two germline ends. The length of the CDR3 is 16 residues. This chain's CDR3 is CASSQPPGTEFYEQYF. For the CDR3, the DNA is TGTGCCAGCAGCCAACCCCCCGGGACGGAATTCTACGAGCAGTACTTC.

The chain recombines TRBV15 with TRBJ1-2; TRBD1 aligns across 8 bases. Germline-derived CDR1 and CDR2 are LNHNV and YYDKDF (reference sequence). The trim removed 0 bases at V and 4 bases at J, leaving 4 bases unmatched. This CDR3 region has 15 residues. CDR3 sequence reads: CATSRDPQGAYGYTF. CDR3 DNA: TGTGCCACCAGCAGAGACCCTCAGGGGGCCTATGGCTACACCTTC.